One sample yielded the 16 T cell receptor beta chains listed below, sequenced in a study of CD8 T cells in ankylosing spondylitis. One entry per CDR3 protein, called by TCRdb with MiXCR from the 5' RACE reads. Seen here are over 600,000 distinct CDR3 sequences, under 20% observed once, and the top ten hold under 20%. Study observations and caveats: A TCR beta motif of 8 or 9 highly homologous variants appeared characteristic of ankylosing spondylitis blood.

These TCRs are of unknown antigen specificity. The specimen sequenced was blood, either unsorted or a sorted T cell fraction (not recorded which). These receptors all stem from a male donor with ankylosing spondylitis.

V is TRBV6-1 and J is TRBJ1-4; D might be TRBD1 (5 bases). Germline V lookup: CDR1 MNHNS, CDR2 SASEGT. Trimming left V 6 bases short and J 0 bases short, with 11 bases between. The CDR3 loop spans 15 amino acids. The CDR3 loop is CASRPGDSTNEKLFF. In DNA form, the CDR3 reads TGTGCCAGCAGACCCGGGGACTCAACTAATGAAAAACTGTTTTTT.

V usage is TRBV12-3 or TRBV12-4 and J usage is TRBJ1-1; tentative D call: TRBD1 (6 bases). The CDR3 is made up of 14 amino acids. V lost 0 bases to trimming and J lost 4 bases, with 9 bases between them. CDR3 DNA sequence: TGTGCCAGCAGTTTAGCCAGGGGATTCACTGAAGCTTTCTTT. It yields the protein CASSLARGFTEAFF.

This clonotype was detected many times. This chain connects TRBV20-1 to TRBJ1-6; TRBD1 agrees at 10 bases. Trimming took 1 base from V and 8 from J; bases not matched to a gene: 2. The CDR3 has 14 residues. The germline V gene has CDR1 DFQATT and CDR2 SNEGSKA (reference sequence). The CDR3 protein is CSARAGTGDSPLHF. The CDR3 DNA reads as TGCAGTGCTAGAGCGGGGACAGGGGATTCACCCCTCCACTTT.

CDR3 amino acids: CASSLDSLRPGYTF. CDR3 bases: TGTGCCAGCAGCTTAGATTCGCTCAGGCCGGGCTACACCTTC. This chain connects TRBV7-8 to TRBJ1-2, with D unresolved. The germline CDR1 and CDR2 sequences are SGHVS and FQNEAQ. This CDR3 comprises 14 residues. V gave up 1 base and J gave up 8 bases, with 14 bases separating them.

V gene TRBV12-3 or TRBV12-4 combines with J gene TRBJ2-1; 8 bases line up with TRBD2. J lost 7 bases, V lost 1 base, and 6 bases had no gene match. This CDR3 is 15 amino acids long. Here the CDR3 reads CASSLEAGAGNEQFF. CDR3 in DNA: TGTGCCAGCAGTTTAGAAGCGGGAGCAGGGAATGAGCAGTTCTTC.

The V gene is TRBV5-5, the J gene TRBJ2-2; no clear D. The ends were cut back, 0 bases at V and 3 bases at J, with 15 bases in the middle. The germline V gene has CDR1 SGHKS and CDR2 YYEKEE (reference sequence). This CDR3 has 17 residues. CDR3 nucleotide sequence: TGTGCCAGCAGCTTGGACCCATGGGCCCCGGACACCGGGGAGCTGTTTTTT. Translation: CASSLDPWAPDTGELFF.

This clonotype was counted only a few times. The rearrangement uses TRBV20-1 and TRBJ2-3; 14 positions match TRBD2. Losses at the gene ends were 6 bases for V and 2 bases for J; bases not matched to a gene: 4. Per germline, CDR1 DFQATT and CDR2 SNEGSKA (reference sequence). The CDR3 length is 15 residues. CDR3: CSARLAGGSTDTQYF. CDR3 nucleotides: TGCAGTGCAAGACTAGCGGGAGGGTCCACAGATACGCAGTATTTT.

This clonotype was detected only a few times. The CDR3 reads CASSEGTGANIQYF. The CDR3 nucleotides are TGTGCCAGCAGCGAAGGGACGGGGGCAAACATTCAGTACTTC. The gene calls are TRBV9 and TRBJ2-4; D might be TRBD1 or TRBD2, each matching 6 bases. V gave up 3 bases and J gave up 6 bases, with 13 bases separating them. This CDR3 contains 14 residues. The V gene's germline CDR1 is SGDLS and CDR2 YYNGEE.

In its sample, this clonotype was seen once. V and J are TRBV18 and TRBJ1-1; D ambiguous. V was clipped by 3 bases and J by 4 bases, with 12 bases between them. Germline V gene lookup returns CDR1 KGHSH and CDR2 LQKENI. This CDR3 region has 14 residues. CDR3 protein: CASSPPSSATEAFF. The CDR3 DNA follows: TGTGCCAGCTCACCCCCAAGCTCCGCCACTGAAGCTTTCTTT. The variable domain in full, with the rest retrieved from reference TRBV18 and TRBJ1-1, is NAGVMQNPRHLVRRRGQEARLRCSPMKGHSHVYWYRQLPEEGLKFMVYLQKENIIDESGMPKERFSAEFPKEGPSILRIQQVVRGDSAAYFCASSPPSSATEAFFGQGTRLTVV.

This clonotype was seen only a few times. The chain employs TRBV2 and TRBJ2-7; 9 positions match TRBD1. Germline V CDR1 and CDR2: SNHLY, FYNNEI. V was pared by 3 bases and J by 5 bases, with 14 bases of the junction left unmatched. The CDR3 extends over 17 amino acids. The CDR3 loop is CASSERAPGQGRNEQYF. The CDR3 DNA sequence: TGTGCCAGCAGTGAGAGGGCTCCGGGACAGGGAAGGAACGAGCAGTACTTC.

This rearrangement joins TRBV6-6 to TRBJ2-7, with D unclear. Trimming removed 6 bases at V and 6 bases at J, with 15 bases between. The CDR3 sequence is 13 residues long. Germline CDR1 reads MNHNY; CDR2 reads SVGAGI (reference sequence). Written as DNA, the CDR3 is TGTGCCAGCAGCGCCCGCCCTGGGCTCGAGCAGTACTTC. Translation: CASSARPGLEQYF.

The chain employs TRBV27 and TRBJ2-7; 7 bases map to TRBD2. The V segment lost 6 bases and the J segment 3 bases; nucleotides outside the gene matches: 11. Germline V gives CDR1 MNHEY, CDR2 SMNVEV (reference sequence). The CDR3 runs 15 residues. The CDR3 coding sequence is TGTGCCAGCAGCCAAGGGAGGGCGGCGAACTACGAGCAGTACTTC. This codes for CASSQGRAANYEQYF.

CDR3 protein: CSARKFRQETQYF. The CDR3 DNA is TGCAGTGCTAGGAAATTCCGGCAAGAGACCCAGTACTTC. The rearrangement joins TRBV20-1 to TRBJ2-5; D is unresolved. This CDR3 region has 13 residues. V lost 3 bases and J lost 2, with 10 bases in between. Per the germline V gene, CDR1 is DFQATT and CDR2 is SNEGSKA (reference sequence).

This clonotype occurred a few times. This chain uses TRBV12-3 or TRBV12-4 with TRBJ1-5; TRBD1 matches at 10 bases. This CDR3 region has 18 residues. The CDR3 DNA reads TGTCTTCAAAGGGACAGGGGTAAGATAGGGCCGGTCAATCAGCCCCAGCATTTT. Translated, it gives CLQRDRGKIGPVNQPQHF.

The rearrangement uses TRBV20-1 and TRBJ2-7; TRBD2 aligns across 11 bases. The CDR3 is 17 amino acids. Losses at the gene ends were 0 bases for V and 5 bases for J; bases not matched to a gene: 12. The germline gives CDR1 DFQATT, CDR2 SNEGSKA (reference sequence). This chain's CDR3 is CSARDLAGGPMGDEQYF. As DNA, the CDR3 is TGCAGTGCTAGAGACCTAGCGGGGGGACCGATGGGAGACGAGCAGTACTTC.

V gene TRBV4-1 combines with J gene TRBJ1-1; D is undetermined. This CDR3 spans 15 amino acids. Germline V gene lookup returns CDR1 MGHRA and CDR2 YSYEKL. Trimming shortened V by 2 bases and J by 1 base, and 11 bases separated the two germline ends. CDR3 amino acids: CASSQPPDKNTEAFF. CDR3 nucleotide sequence: TGCGCCAGCAGCCAACCCCCCGACAAGAACACTGAAGCTTTCTTT.